The following is a T cell receptor beta chain sequence with its context. Its antigen is still unknown. No per-base quality is available; no much larger clone lies one base away. CD8 naive samples were obtained by positive selection for CCR7 among CD45RO-negative cells, yielding a CD45RA+CCR7+ population from which TemRA cells were excluded. The donors were healthy, HIV-negative adults who had no recently reported acute infections or vaccinations. Every donor was a Caucasian adult living in Nashville, Tennessee, USA. Blood was obtained by leukapheresis, after which PBMCs were separated by Ficoll-Histopaque density gradient centrifugation and cryopreserved in liquid nitrogen vapor phase. Purity and quantity of every magnetically sorted T cell population were checked by analytical flow cytometry. Genomic DNA was isolated from each sorted fraction and quantified by UV absorbance on a Nanodrop 2000c. This sample was taken from a study of shared clonotypes between healthy human individuals (dated by TCRdb to between 2020 and 2021). About the study as a whole: Three men and two women, aged 18 to 49 years, made up the cohort. For each donor, three plates each were used for CD4 naive and CD4 memory, two plates were used for CD8 naive, and one plate was used for CD8 memory. To estimate repertoire size and how much clonotypes are shared between individuals, the study performed deep sequencing of blood TCR repertoires from roughly five healthy adults. To increase sequencing depth and limit assay-specific biases, TCR repertoire library preparation and sequencing were carried out by different laboratories using diverse techniques. Between about 0.85 and 9.5 billion PBMCs per donor were obtained by leukapheresis. Overall study outcomes, separate from this receptor: Approximately 4.8% of naive CD4, 3.5% of naive CD8, around 2.3% of memory CD4, and about 0.4% of memory CD8 clonotypes were shared across several donors. Compared with non-shared clonotypes, clonotypes shared by all four sorted-subset donors had higher generation probabilities. Incomplete sequencing was indicated by rarefaction of sorted-subset datasets, despite the large sequencing depth. Because the study included a small number of donors, the genetic and exposure-history diversity represented was limited. Pairwise subsampling led to the expectation that sequencing depth would affect the degree of clonotype sharing among donors. Estimated clonotype richness was generally larger for naive than for memory subsets. Sampling was restricted to blood, and TCR repertoires in tissue are likely to differ from TCR repertoires in blood.

Using the deep immunoSEQ assay, multiplex PCR amplified TCR CDR3 regions from genomic DNA. Extracted genomic DNA from each cell subset was spread evenly across all wells of several immunoSEQ 96-well plates, with each plate serving as a replicate. For sorted subsets, roughly 190 ng of genomic DNA, equivalent to some 30,000 T cell genomes, went into each replicate PCR. Purified libraries were measured with a Qubit 3.0 fluorometer, size-checked on a Bioanalyzer 2100, and measured again with the KAPA Library Quantification kit. Every immunoSEQ 96-well plate was sequenced on a separate single-read 150-cycle Illumina NextSeq 550 flow cell. On the study's bioinformatics: The immunoSEQ output contained only junctional sequences without quality scores, so filtering could not match that applied to full-length reads. To assign V/J genes and CDR3, sequences were annotated against IMGT germline references using PyIR, a Python wrapper for IgBLAST v1.9. Reads with weak V/J assignments (E-value above 1e-6), missing CDR3, stop codons, out-of-frame junctions, or ambiguous translated residues were removed. V3J clonotypes were defined as sequences sharing an identical inferred V gene, J gene, and CDR3 amino acid sequence. To compute the percentage overlap between repertoires, the number of shared unique clonotypes was divided by the size of the smaller repertoire. Repertoire richness was assessed with RTK rarefaction, the Chao1 estimator, and Recon v2.1 estimates of unobserved clonotypes. OLGA was used to compute generation probabilities for all TCRbeta clonotypes that the gDNA method yielded from four donors. TCRdb took over this immuneACCESS table, retaining in-frame rearrangements with V and J assigned. Such tables are incomplete; in checked studies, under half of the missing clones stem from an unresolved V gene, and the remainder is unexplained. V and J calls and clone size are as listed in that table; D and trimming were resolved from the DNA. Recorded for this sample are around 580,000 clones; 95% to 98% of them occurred a single time. The top ten clones comprise more than 0.3% of the sample.

From the cysteine through the phenylalanine, the CDR3 covers 16 amino acids. The entry retains the CDR3 DNA only, 48 bases that are in frame from base 1. V is pared back by 3 bases and J by 5 bases, with 17 bases lying between the germline termini. Per the germline V gene (reference sequence), LNHNV is the CDR1 and YYDKDF is the CDR2. Recombination connected TRBV15 to TRBJ2-1; a tentative D call is TRBD1 (6 bases match). The sample taken for sequencing was naive CD8+ T cells sorted from blood. The cell subset or site label corresponds to: CD45RA+CCR7+. The receptor was isolated from a man aged 25 to 45 in good health. The DNA sequence is as follows: TGTGCCACCAGCAGCAACTTCCCCGGACAGCACAATGAGCAGTTCTTC. This translates into CATSSNFPGQHNEQFF.